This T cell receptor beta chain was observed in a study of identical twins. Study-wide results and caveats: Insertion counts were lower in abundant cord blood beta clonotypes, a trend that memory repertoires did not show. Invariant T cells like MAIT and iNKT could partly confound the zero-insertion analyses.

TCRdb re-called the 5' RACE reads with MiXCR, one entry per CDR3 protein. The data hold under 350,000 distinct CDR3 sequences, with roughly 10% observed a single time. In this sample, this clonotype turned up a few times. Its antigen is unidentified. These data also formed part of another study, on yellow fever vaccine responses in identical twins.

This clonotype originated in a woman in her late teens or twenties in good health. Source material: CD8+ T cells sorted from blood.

The CDR3 sequence: CSARSGAYYEQYF. CDR3 bases: TGCAGTGCTAGAAGCGGGGCTTACTACGAGCAGTACTTC. This chain joins TRBV20-1 and TRBJ2-7; TRBD2 matches 7 bases. After removal of 2 bases from V and 3 bases from J, the junction contained 4 bases not matched to a gene. Germline V gene sequence: CDR1 DFQATT, CDR2 SNEGSKA (reference sequence). This CDR3 spans 13 amino acids.